These 9 T cell receptor beta chains came from one sample sequenced in a study of T cell responses to AZD1222 COVID-19 vaccine. Profiling relied on immunoSEQ multiplex PCR, and the TCRdb table lists in-frame clones only, not all of them. The sample has fewer than 120,000 clones, 81% seen once. The sequencing here drew on peripheral blood, taken on day 0 of AZD1222 vaccination. The receptors shown here come from an adult in good health.

This chain joins TRBV27 and TRBJ1-5; 9 nucleotides agree with TRBD1. The CDR3 has 19 residues. Germline V CDR1 and CDR2: MNHEY, SMNVEV (reference sequence). Trimming removed 0 bases from V and 5 bases from J; junction bases left unmatched: 14. The CDR3 DNA reads as TGTGCCAGCAGTTTATCCCTTTATGCCAGACAGGGGGATTATCAGCCCCAGCATTTT. Protein: CASSLSLYARQGDYQPQHF.

The chain uses TRBV9 and TRBJ2-3; 7 bases map to TRBD2. The germline CDR1 and CDR2 sequences are SGDLS and YYNGEE. Trimming took 4 bases from V and 2 from J; bases not matched to a gene: 4. CDR3 length: 14 residues. The CDR3 nucleotides read TGTGCCAGCAGCCGGCGGGGGATCACAGATACGCAGTATTTT. The encoded protein is CASSRRGITDTQYF.

The chain recombines TRBV5-1 with TRBJ2-1; TRBD1 might be the D (6 bases). Trimming cost V 0 bases and J 4 bases, with 20 bases left between them. CDR3 length equals 18 residues. The germline CDR1 and CDR2 sequences are SGHRS and YFSETQ. CDR3 sequence (DNA): TGCGCCAGCAGCTTGGAACGTGGGGGCCAGGTAAAATACAATGAGCAGTTCTTC. Residues: CASSLERGGQVKYNEQFF.

This chain connects TRBV27 to TRBJ1-5; D is uncertain. The CDR3 loop spans 14 amino acids. Germline V gene data show CDR1 as MNHEY and CDR2 as SMNVEV (reference sequence). Between the trimmed V and J ends, which lost 3 bases and 7 bases, there was a span of 13 bases. Here the CDR3 DNA reads TGTGCCAGCAGTTTTGGATATTCCGCCCAGCCCCAGCATTTT. This gives the protein CASSFGYSAQPQHF.

This clone was picked up a small number of times. The V gene is TRBV5-1, the J gene TRBJ1-1; TRBD1 might be the D (6 bases). Trimming pared 4 bases from V and 0 bases from J, leaving 19 bases between. Germline-derived CDR1 and CDR2 are SGHRS and YFSETQ. The CDR3 consists of 17 residues. CDR3 bases: TGCGCCAGCAGCCCCGAGGGACACTCTCTCTTGAACACTGAAGCTTTCTTT. Its translation is CASSPEGHSLLNTEAFF.

V is TRBV7-8 and J is TRBJ1-2, with a tentative D call TRBD1 (6 bases). From germline, CDR1 is SGHVS and CDR2 FQNEAQ. Trimming took off 2 bases at V and 2 bases at J, with 18 bases between the two ends. CDR3 size: 17 residues. Written as DNA, the CDR3 is TGTGCCAGCAGCTTAAGACTCCGGGACACCTCGAACTATGGCTACACCTTC. Protein product: CASSLRLRDTSNYGYTF.

This chain connects TRBV6-1 to TRBJ2-7; 9 nucleotides line up with TRBD2. Unmatched junction bases numbered 12, after V lost 5 bases and J lost 7 bases. There are 15 residues in the CDR3. The V gene's germline CDR1 is MNHNS and CDR2 SASEGT. DNA of the CDR3: TGTGCCAGCAGTTGGGGCTCAGCGGGAGGCGAAGAGCAGTACTTC. Protein: CASSWGSAGGEEQYF.

The chain is built from TRBV25-1 and TRBJ1-1; no clear D gene. CDR3 size: 14 residues. Trimming left V 1 base short and J 3 bases short, with 9 bases between. From germline, CDR1 is MGHDK and CDR2 SYGVNS. CDR3 region: CASSELTQDTEAFF. The CDR3 DNA reads as TGTGCCAGCAGTGAATTAACCCAGGACACTGAAGCTTTCTTT.

The V call is TRBV10-1, the J call TRBJ1-6; the D is unclear. The CDR3 is 13 amino acids. The germline V gene has CDR1 WNHNN and CDR2 SYGVQD (reference sequence). The V end lost 6 bases, the J end lost 8 bases, and 11 bases lay between the germline ends. The CDR3 sequence: CASRLSEDSPLHF. CDR3 DNA: TGCGCCAGCAGGCTCAGTGAGGATTCACCCCTCCACTTT.